A single sample is the source of the 16 T cell receptor beta chains below, sequenced in a study of blood T cell repertoires in COVID-19. TCRdb keeps only in-frame clones here, not all; method: immunoSEQ multiplex PCR. The repertoire holds around 270,000 clones, about 90% seen once, with about 2.1% in the top ten. The sample comprised peripheral blood. All receptors derive from a woman between 50 and 59 years old with acute or convalescent COVID-19.

The chain recombines TRBV27 with TRBJ1-2; 7 bases map to TRBD1. V lost 8 bases, J lost 0 bases, and 15 bases stayed unmatched. Germline V gene data show CDR1 as MNHEY and CDR2 as SMNVEV (reference sequence). CDR3 length equals 17 residues. The CDR3 DNA is TGTGCCAGCGGTAGGCCTTTGGGGACAGCTACTAACTATGGCTACACCTTC. This encodes CASGRPLGTATNYGYTF.

This rearrangement joins TRBV5-1 to TRBJ2-7; D not resolved. The CDR3 has 15 amino acids. V lost 0 bases and J lost 0, with 10 bases in between. CDR1 SGHRS and CDR2 YFSETQ come from the germline V gene. In nucleotides, the CDR3 is TGCGCCAGCAGCTTGGACCCCTCGGGCTCCTACGAGCAGTACTTC. Amino acid sequence: CASSLDPSGSYEQYF.

Only one count was recorded for this clone. A read error may account for a junction end that differs from germline. The gene calls are TRBV5-1 and TRBJ1-2; no reliable D call. The CDR3 length is 12 residues. CDR1 is SGHRS, CDR2 YFSETQ, per germline. This CDR3 is CASSLDPYRYTF. CDR3 bases: TGCGCCAGCAGCTTGGACCCCTATCGCTACACCTTC.

The CDR3 region is CASSDAGSLYGYTF. The CDR3 coding sequence is TGTGCCAGCAGTGACGCCGGGTCACTCTATGGCTACACCTTC. The chain carries TRBV2 and TRBJ1-2; D unclear. The CDR3 consists of 14 residues. Germline lookup yields CDR1 SNHLY and CDR2 FYNNEI. The germline V and J ends were trimmed by 3 bases and 4 bases, with 12 bases remaining between them.

The rearrangement uses TRBV7-9 and TRBJ2-2, with TRBD1 matching over 7 bases. The J segment lost 3 bases and the V segment lost 5 bases, leaving 3 bases of the junction unmatched. CDR1 and CDR2 from the germline V gene are SEHNR and FQNEAQ (reference sequence). The CDR3 sequence is 14 residues long. The CDR3 protein is CASSRDRDTGELFF. CDR3 nucleotide sequence: TGTGCCAGCAGCCGTGACAGGGACACCGGGGAGCTGTTTTTT.

The CDR3 coding sequence is TGTGCCAGCAGAACCGCACTAGTAAATGAGCAGTTCTTC. Translating gives CASRTALVNEQFF. This sequence joins TRBV28 and TRBJ2-1, with D possibly TRBD2 on 5 matching bases. The V end lost 6 bases, the J end lost 7 bases, and 13 bases lay between the germline ends. The germline gives CDR1 MDHEN, CDR2 SYDVKM. The length of the CDR3 is 13 residues.

In this sample, this clone turned up once. This sequence joins TRBV6-2 or TRBV6-3 and TRBJ1-2; the D gene is possibly TRBD1 (6 bases). This CDR3 has 15 amino acids. Germline values: CDR1 MNHEY, CDR2 SVGEGT. The V gene lost 6 bases and the J gene lost 8 bases, with 22 bases spanning the gap. This chain's CDR3 is CASSIRTVERGGYTF. Here the CDR3 DNA reads TGTGCCAGCAGCATTCGGACAGTCGAGCGTGGAGGCTACACCTTC.

V usage is TRBV28 and J usage is TRBJ1-5, with 8 bases matching TRBD1. The germline V gene has CDR1 MDHEN and CDR2 SYDVKM. CDR3 length equals 15 residues. V lost 7 bases, J lost 0 bases, and 5 bases stayed unmatched. CDR3 loop: CASTDDRGSNQPQHF. The CDR3, as DNA: TGTGCCAGCACTGACGACAGGGGTAGCAATCAGCCCCAGCATTTT.

The chain uses TRBV29-1 and TRBJ2-7; 7 nucleotides agree with TRBD1. With V trimmed by 8 bases and J by 2 bases, 9 bases remained unmatched. Germline CDR1 reads SQVTM; CDR2 reads ANQGSEA. This CDR3 comprises 13 residues. CDR3 nucleotides: TGCAGCTCCGCCCGGGACAGTCCCTACGAGCAGTACTTC. Its protein product is CSSARDSPYEQYF.

The chain combines TRBV29-1 with TRBJ1-2, with D possibly being TRBD1 (6 bases). Trimming took 2 bases from V and 0 from J, leaving 16 bases between them. The CDR3 has 16 residues. From germline, CDR1 is SQVTM and CDR2 ANQGSEA. The CDR3 DNA follows: TGCAGCGTTGAACCCCGCAGGGGCCGAACTAACTATGGCTACACCTTC. Translated: CSVEPRRGRTNYGYTF. Drawing the rest from reference TRBV29-1 and TRBJ1-2, the complete variable domain is SAVISQKPSRDICQRGTSLTIQCQVDSQVTMMFWYRQQPGQSLTLIATANQGSEATYESGFVIDKFPISRPNLTFSTLTVSNMSPEDSSIYLCSVEPRRGRTNYGYTFGSGTRLTVV.

The chain couples TRBV5-4 to TRBJ2-7; D not resolved. Trimming pared 0 bases from V and 3 bases from J, leaving 7 bases between. Germline loops: CDR1 SGHNT, CDR2 YYREEE (reference sequence). This CDR3 contains 13 residues. The CDR3 reads CASSLDLLYEQYF. CDR3 bases: TGTGCCAGCAGCTTGGATCTCCTCTACGAGCAGTACTTC.

The chain links TRBV2 to TRBJ2-2, with 9 bases lining up with TRBD1. This CDR3 region has 15 residues. Unmatched junction bases numbered 3, after V lost 2 bases and J lost 5 bases. Germline loops: CDR1 SNHLY, CDR2 FYNNEI. The CDR3 DNA follows: TGTGCCAGCAGTGAACGGACAGGGGATACCGGGGAGCTGTTTTTT. Its translation: CASSERTGDTGELFF.

The chain joins TRBV24-1 to TRBJ2-1, with D maybe TRBD2 (5 bases). The CDR3 runs 14 residues. V lost 6 bases and J lost 6, with 14 bases in between. Germline CDR1 and CDR2: KGHDR and SFDVKD. Written as DNA, the CDR3 is TGTGCCACCAGTCCCGGGGTAAAGGTCAATGAGCAGTTCTTC. It yields the protein CATSPGVKVNEQFF.

The chain combines TRBV18 with TRBJ2-5; TRBD2 might be the D (6 bases). The ends were cut back, 6 bases at V and 2 bases at J, with 13 bases in the middle. CDR1 and CDR2 from the germline V gene are KGHSH and LQKENI. This CDR3 is 14 amino acids long. The DNA of the CDR3 is TGTGCCAGCTCCATACCAGGGACTCAAGAGACCCAGTACTTC. This sequence encodes CASSIPGTQETQYF. Using reference TRBV18 and TRBJ2-5 for the parts outside the CDR3, the full variable domain is NAGVMQNPRHLVRRRGQEARLRCSPMKGHSHVYWYRQLPEEGLKFMVYLQKENIIDESGMPKERFSAEFPKEGPSILRIQQVVRGDSAAYFCASSIPGTQETQYFGPGTRLLVL.

In regard to this clone: The junction shows a germline mismatch at one end, possibly a read error. This chain joins TRBV19 and TRBJ2-7; 12 bases line up with TRBD2. Germline V gives CDR1 LNHDA, CDR2 SQIVND (reference sequence). This CDR3 contains 13 residues. CDR3 loop: CASSLSTSGSRHF. CDR3 coding DNA: TGTGCCAGTAGCCTATCGACTAGCGGGAGTCGTCACTTC.

The chain recombines TRBV10-3 with TRBJ2-1; 8 nucleotides agree with TRBD1. The trim removed 4 bases at V and 3 bases at J, leaving 5 bases unmatched. Germline V gene lookup returns CDR1 ENHRY and CDR2 SYGVKD. This CDR3 region has 15 residues. The CDR3 nucleotides read TGTGCCATCAGTGGGAGGGACAGGAACTACAATGAGCAGTTCTTC. This sequence encodes CAISGRDRNYNEQFF.